This is a list of T cell receptor beta chains from one sample in a study of T cells after yellow fever vaccination. TCRdb used MiXCR to reprocess the 5' RACE reads, holding one entry per CDR3 protein. Altogether approximately 300,000 distinct CDR3 sequences are present, around 7% being singletons, with the ten largest covering 15% to 20%. The specimen was PBMCs, collected 45 days after the first yellow fever vaccination. The receptors shown here come from a man between 18 and 29 years old who received the YFV17D yellow fever vaccine. Each CDR3 is given with its conserved first and last residue. A D gene is named only where the DNA matches it firmly. Size is omitted from some rows. Given values are once, few, many or a class for expanded clones.

TRBD1	TRBV7-2	many	TRBJ1-4	TGTGCCAGCAGGAGGGACAGGGGAAATGAAAAACTGTTTTTT	CASRRDRGNEKLFF
TRBD1	TRBV25-1	NA	TRBJ1-1	TGTGCCAGCAGTGGCTTCGACAGGGCCGCTGAAGCTTTCTTT	CASSGFDRAAEAFF
TRBD1	TRBV19	few	TRBJ2-7	TGTGCCAGTAGTAACGACAGGGGTGGGGAGCAGTACTTC	CASSNDRGGEQYF
NA	TRBV5-4	few	TRBJ2-2	TGTGCCAGCAGCTCCGACAGGGCCGGGAGCACCGGGGAGCTGTTTTTT	CASSSDRAGSTGELFF
NA	TRBV5-1	NA	TRBJ2-5	TGCGCCAGCAGCTTGATCGCCAGCCAAGAGACCCAGTACTTC	CASSLIASQETQYF
TRBD1	TRBV20-1	many	TRBJ1-2	TGCAGTGCTAGGAGGACAGGAAACTATGGCTACACCTTC	CSARRTGNYGYTF
TRBD2	TRBV2	many	TRBJ2-4	TGTGCCACCACAGGACTAGCGGGGCGAAACATTCAGTACTTC	CATTGLAGRNIQYF
TRBD2	TRBV4-1	NA	TRBJ2-1	TGCGCCAGCAGCCATAGCGGGGGGAACTACAATGAGCAGTTCTTC	CASSHSGGNYNEQFF
TRBD2	TRBV7-2	many	TRBJ2-1	TGTGTTTCCGTGGCCAGTCTGCGGGGGGGACACAATGAGCAGTTCTTC	CVSVASLRGGHNEQFF
NA	TRBV5-8	NA	TRBJ2-1	TGTGCCAGCAGCCGCGGATGGGACTTGGAGCAGTTCTTC	CASSRGWDLEQFF
TRBD1	TRBV20-1	few	TRBJ2-5	TGCAGTGCTAGAAAGGACAGGGGTCCTAAAGAGACCCAGTACTTC	CSARKDRGPKETQYF
NA	TRBV7-2	NA	TRBJ1-2	TGTGCCAGCAGCTCCGAGGGAGTTAACTATGGCTACACCTTC	CASSSEGVNYGYTF
NA	TRBV7-8	few	TRBJ1-6	TGTGCCAGCAGCCCTCTGACAAGGGGGAATTCACCCCTCCACTTT	CASSPLTRGNSPLHF
NA	TRBV10-3	NA	TRBJ2-3	TGTGCCATCAGTGAGGGGTCCTATACGCAGTATTTT	CAISEGSYTQYF
NA	TRBV20-1	few	TRBJ2-3	TGCAGTGCTCCACCGGGTGTGGGCACAGATACGCAGTATTTT	CSAPPGVGTDTQYF
NA	TRBV19	few	TRBJ1-1	TGTGCCAGTAGTTGGGGCCCCGGGACTGAAGCTTTCTTT	CASSWGPGTEAFF
NA	TRBV27	many	TRBJ1-1	TGTGCCAGCACCGCCACCCGACGGTCGAACACTGAAGCTTTCTTT	CASTATRRSNTEAFF
NA	TRBV2	NA	TRBJ2-3	TGTGCCAGCAGTGACGACCCGGGAGATACGCAGTATTTT	CASSDDPGDTQYF
NA	TRBV7-9	NA	TRBJ2-2	TGTGCCAGCAGCTCATACCTACACTTGAACACCGGGGAGCTGTTTTTT	CASSSYLHLNTGELFF
TRBD2	TRBV5-1	many	TRBJ2-1	TGCGCCAGCAGCCTGGGGACTAGCGGGGTCTACAATGAGCAGTTCTTC	CASSLGTSGVYNEQFF
NA	TRBV6-1	NA	TRBJ1-1	TGTGCCAGCAGTGAAAGCAGCCTGTACACTGAAGCTTTCTTT	CASSESSLYTEAFF
NA	TRBV3-1	many	TRBJ1-1	TGTGCCAGCAGCCAAGGCTGGGGTAACACTGAAGCTTTCTTT	CASSQGWGNTEAFF
TRBD2	TRBV11-2	NA	TRBJ2-1	TGTGCCAGCAGCTTATTGATGGCGGGGGGGTCCCTCAATGAGCAGTTCTTC	CASSLLMAGGSLNEQFF
NA	TRBV9	many	TRBJ2-3	TGTGCCAGCAGCGTAGGAACAGATACGCAGTATTTT	CASSVGTDTQYF
TRBD1	TRBV5-1	once	TRBJ1-5	TGCGCCAGCAGCACTCCGGACAGGTTTCAGCCCCAGCATTTT	CASSTPDRFQPQHF
NA	TRBV4-3	few	TRBJ1-1	TGCGCCAGCAGTCGAAGGGACGGACTCATGAACACTGAAGCTTTCTTT	CASSRRDGLMNTEAFF
NA	TRBV19	NA	TRBJ1-1	TGTGCCAGTAGTATCGGTTTGGGGAGAGAAGCTTTCTTT	CASSIGLGREAFF
TRBD2	TRBV7-2	many	TRBJ2-1	TGTGCCAGCAGCTCTAGCGGGGGGGCCCTTGTGAGCGGGCAGTTCTTC	CASSSSGGALVSGQFF
TRBD1	TRBV6-2/TRBV6-3	many	TRBJ2-1	TGTGCCAGCAGTTACCGGACAGGGAAGGCTGAGCAGTTCTTC	CASSYRTGKAEQFF
NA	TRBV3-1	NA	TRBJ2-4	TGTGCCAGCAGCCGAAGAGACCTACTTACCAAAAACATTCAGTACTTC	CASSRRDLLTKNIQYF
TRBD1	TRBV5-5	few	TRBJ2-1	TGTGCCAGCAGCTATCACCGGGACAGAACCTTTGGTGAGCAGTTCTTC	CASSYHRDRTFGEQFF
NA	TRBV12-3/TRBV12-4	NA	TRBJ2-5	TGTGCCAGCAGTTTTGGGCAGGGCTTACGAGAGACCCAGTACTTC	CASSFGQGLRETQYF
NA	TRBV6-1	NA	TRBJ1-5	TGTGCCAGCAGTGAATGGGGCAGGCCCCAGCATTTT	CASSEWGRPQHF
TRBD1	TRBV15	few	TRBJ2-4	TGTGCCACCACCCGACCAGGGACAGGGCTTGACATTCAGTACTTC	CATTRPGTGLDIQYF
TRBD1	TRBV14	few	TRBJ2-7	TGTGCCAGCAGCCAAGAAATTTCGGGACAGATCACCGACGAGCAGTACTTC	CASSQEISGQITDEQYF
TRBD1	TRBV12-3/TRBV12-4	few	TRBJ2-6	TGTGCCAGCAGAGATTCCGGGACAGGTCACTCTGGGGCCAACGTCCTGACTTTC	CASRDSGTGHSGANVLTF
NA	TRBV18	NA	TRBJ1-1	TGTGCCAGCTCATTCACCGGGTCCTCAGGGAACACTGAAGCTTTCTTT	CASSFTGSSGNTEAFF
TRBD2	TRBV11-2	few	TRBJ2-7	TGTGCCAGCAGCTCGCCGGGACTAGCGGGGACGAACTCCTACGAGCAGTACTTC	CASSSPGLAGTNSYEQYF
NA	TRBV25-1	few	TRBJ2-7	TGTGCCAGCAGTGAATTCTCCCCGGGGGCTGAAGAGCAGTACTTC	CASSEFSPGAEEQYF
NA	TRBV6-6	few	TRBJ2-5	TGTGCCAGCAAGGTGGCGGGAGAGACCCAGTACTTC	CASKVAGETQYF
NA	TRBV5-6	NA	TRBJ2-3	TGTGCCAGCAGCTTGGTGACGGCGGATACGCAGTATTTT	CASSLVTADTQYF
NA	TRBV5-1	few	TRBJ1-4	TGCGCCAGCAGCCTCCCGGGGCCGGGCCATGAAAAACTGTTTTTT	CASSLPGPGHEKLFF
NA	TRBV5-1	NA	TRBJ1-1	TGCGCCAGCAGCTCGCTTGCGCTCGGGGACACTGAAGCTTTCTTT	CASSSLALGDTEAFF